This T cell receptor beta chain was sequenced during a study of blood T cell repertoires in COVID-19. On the study more broadly: PBMCs, B-cell-depleted T cells, or T cells were the source of the cDNA or gDNA that made up the material.

The authors' processing: The authors estimated nucleated cell counts from reference gene primer amplification. Sequenced by immunoSEQ multiplex PCR; TCRdb stores in-frame clones only, minus some. That table supplies the V and J calls and clone size; D and trimming were determined from the DNA. The data hold roughly 130,000 clones, with about 87% observed a single time. Trimming left V 5 bases short and J 5 bases short, with 12 bases between. CDR1 is SEHNR and CDR2 is FQNEAQ in the germline V gene (reference sequence). The length of the CDR3 is 13 residues. Seattle's enrolled individuals joined amid active infection and were then monitored longitudinally.

Sequenced: peripheral blood. The chain links TRBV7-9 to TRBJ1-2, with D unresolved. This receptor was obtained from a human donor with COVID-19, enrolled during active disease. The donor label of this sample is uncertain. The CDR3 region has the DNA TGTGCCAGCAGCCCTACTCAAACTTATGGCTACACCTTC. Translating gives CASSPTQTYGYTF.